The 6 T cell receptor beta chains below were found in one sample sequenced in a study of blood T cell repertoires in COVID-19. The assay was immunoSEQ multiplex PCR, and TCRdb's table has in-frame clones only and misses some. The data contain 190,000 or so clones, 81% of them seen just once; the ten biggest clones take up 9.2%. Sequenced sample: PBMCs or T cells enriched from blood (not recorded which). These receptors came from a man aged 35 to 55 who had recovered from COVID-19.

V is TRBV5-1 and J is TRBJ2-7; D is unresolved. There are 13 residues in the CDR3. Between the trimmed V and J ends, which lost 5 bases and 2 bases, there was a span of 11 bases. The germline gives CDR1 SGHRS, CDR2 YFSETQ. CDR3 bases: TGCGCCAGCAGGGTGGCGGATCCCTACGAGCAGTACTTC. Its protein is CASRVADPYEQYF.

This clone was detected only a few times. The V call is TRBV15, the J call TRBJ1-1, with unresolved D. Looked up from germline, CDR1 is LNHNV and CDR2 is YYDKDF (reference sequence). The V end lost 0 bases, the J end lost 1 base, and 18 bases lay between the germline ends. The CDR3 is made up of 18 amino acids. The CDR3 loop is CATSRDIIRTGGNTEAFF. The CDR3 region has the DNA TGTGCCACCAGCAGAGATATAATTCGTACGGGTGGGAACACTGAAGCTTTCTTT.

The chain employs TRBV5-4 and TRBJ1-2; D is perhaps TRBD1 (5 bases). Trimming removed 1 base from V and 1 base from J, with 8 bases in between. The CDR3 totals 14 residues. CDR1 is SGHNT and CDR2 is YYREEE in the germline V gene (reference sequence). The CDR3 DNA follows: TGTGCCAGCAGCTTGAGGACAATTAACTATGGCTACACCTTC. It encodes CASSLRTINYGYTF.

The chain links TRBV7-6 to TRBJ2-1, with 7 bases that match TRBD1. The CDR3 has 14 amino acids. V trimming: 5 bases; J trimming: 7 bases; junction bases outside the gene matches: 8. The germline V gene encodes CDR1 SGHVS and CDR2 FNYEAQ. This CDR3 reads CASSLGTVGNEQFF. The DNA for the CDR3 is TGTGCCAGCAGCCTCGGGACAGTTGGGAATGAGCAGTTCTTC.

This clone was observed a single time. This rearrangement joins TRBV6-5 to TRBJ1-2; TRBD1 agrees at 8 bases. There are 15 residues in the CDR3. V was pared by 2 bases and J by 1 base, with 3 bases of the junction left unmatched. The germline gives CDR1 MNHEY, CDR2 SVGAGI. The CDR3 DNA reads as TGTGCCAGCAGTTACGGGGACAGGATTAACTATGGCTACACCTTC. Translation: CASSYGDRINYGYTF.

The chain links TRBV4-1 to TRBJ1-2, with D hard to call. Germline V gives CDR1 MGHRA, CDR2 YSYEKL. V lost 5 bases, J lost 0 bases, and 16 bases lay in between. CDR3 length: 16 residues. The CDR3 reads CASSLPRGGTNYGYTF. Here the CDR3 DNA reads TGCGCCAGCAGCTTACCCCGTGGCGGAACTAACTATGGCTACACCTTC.